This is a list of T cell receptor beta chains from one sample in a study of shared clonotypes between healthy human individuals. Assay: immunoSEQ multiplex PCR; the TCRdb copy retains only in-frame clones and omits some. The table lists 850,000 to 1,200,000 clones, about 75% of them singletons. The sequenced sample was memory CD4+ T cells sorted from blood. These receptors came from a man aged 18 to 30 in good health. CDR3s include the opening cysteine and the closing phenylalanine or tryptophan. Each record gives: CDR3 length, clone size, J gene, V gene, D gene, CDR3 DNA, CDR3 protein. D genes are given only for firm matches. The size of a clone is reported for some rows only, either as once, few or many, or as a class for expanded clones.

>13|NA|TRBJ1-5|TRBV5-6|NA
TGTGCCAGCAGCCCCTCTGGAGTATCTCCCCAGCATTTT
CASSPSGVSPQHF
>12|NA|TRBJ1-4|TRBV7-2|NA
TGTGCCAGCAGTCGAACGGATGAAAAACTGTTTTTT
CASSRTDEKLFF
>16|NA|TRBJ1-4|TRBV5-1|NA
TGCGCCAGCAGCACCGGGGGAGCTGCAACTAATGAAAAACTGTTTTTT
CASSTGGAATNEKLFF
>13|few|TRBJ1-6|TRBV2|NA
TGTGCCAGCAGTTCTTCACAGTCTTCACCCCTCCACTTT
CASSSSQSSPLHF
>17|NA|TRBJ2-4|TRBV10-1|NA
TGCGCCAGCAGTCCGAGGGGGGGGAGTATGGACAAAAACATTCAGTACTTC
CASSPRGGSMDKNIQYF
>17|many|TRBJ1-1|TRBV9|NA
TGTGCCAGCAGCGTAGGAATGGGTGGGGGAGCCCGCCAGGAAGCTTTCTTT
CASSVGMGGGARQEAFF
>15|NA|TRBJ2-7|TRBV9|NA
TGTGCCAGCAGCGTAGGAGGACTCAGCTCCTACGAGCAGTACTTC
CASSVGGLSSYEQYF
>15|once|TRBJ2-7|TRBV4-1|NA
TGCGCCAGCAGCCAAGGTTACATCTCCGGGTACGAGCAGTACTTC
CASSQGYISGYEQYF
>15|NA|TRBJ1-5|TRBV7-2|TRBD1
TGTGCCAGCAGCCCCGACAGGGGGAGCAATCAGCCCCAGCATTTT
CASSPDRGSNQPQHF
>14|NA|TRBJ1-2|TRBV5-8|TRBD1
TGTGCCAGCAGCTCTGTTGCAGGGGGCTATGGCTACACCTTC
CASSSVAGGYGYTF
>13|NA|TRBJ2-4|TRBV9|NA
TGTGCCAGCAGCGGGACAGCCAAAAACATTCAGTACTTC
CASSGTAKNIQYF
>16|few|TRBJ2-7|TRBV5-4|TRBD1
TGTGCCAGCAGCCCATCCAAGGACAGGGGAACCTACGAGCAGTACTTC
CASSPSKDRGTYEQYF
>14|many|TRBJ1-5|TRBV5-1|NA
TGCGCCAGCAGCTTGGACGGCAGCAATCAGCCCCAGCATTTT
CASSLDGSNQPQHF
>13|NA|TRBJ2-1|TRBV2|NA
TGTGCCAGCAGCGCAGGGGGGTACAATGAGCAGTTCTTC
CASSAGGYNEQFF
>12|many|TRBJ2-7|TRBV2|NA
TGTGCCAGCAGTGGCGACTCCTACGAGCAGTACTTC
CASSGDSYEQYF
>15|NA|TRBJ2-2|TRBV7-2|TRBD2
TGTGCCAGCAGCCCGGGACTATGGGACACCGGGGAGCTGTTTTTT
CASSPGLWDTGELFF